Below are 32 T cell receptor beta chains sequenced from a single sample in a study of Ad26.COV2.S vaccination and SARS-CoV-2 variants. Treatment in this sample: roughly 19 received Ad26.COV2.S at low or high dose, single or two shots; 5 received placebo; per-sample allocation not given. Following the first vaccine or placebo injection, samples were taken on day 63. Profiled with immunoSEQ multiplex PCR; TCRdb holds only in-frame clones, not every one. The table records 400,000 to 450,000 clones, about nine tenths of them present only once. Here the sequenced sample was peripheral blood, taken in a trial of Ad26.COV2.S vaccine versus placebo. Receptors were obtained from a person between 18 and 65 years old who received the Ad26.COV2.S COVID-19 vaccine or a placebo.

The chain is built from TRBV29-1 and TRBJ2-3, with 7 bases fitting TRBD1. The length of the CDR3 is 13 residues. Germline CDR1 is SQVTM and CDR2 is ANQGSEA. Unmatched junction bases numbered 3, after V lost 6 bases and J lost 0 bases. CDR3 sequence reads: CSVVQGSTDTQYF. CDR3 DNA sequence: TGCAGCGTCGTACAGGGGAGCACAGATACGCAGTATTTT.

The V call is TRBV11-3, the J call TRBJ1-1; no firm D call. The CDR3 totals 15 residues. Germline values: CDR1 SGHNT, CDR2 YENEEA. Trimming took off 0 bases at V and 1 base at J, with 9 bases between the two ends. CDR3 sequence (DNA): TGTGCCAGCAGCTTAGACCAAGGGTCGAACACTGAAGCTTTCTTT. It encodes CASSLDQGSNTEAFF.

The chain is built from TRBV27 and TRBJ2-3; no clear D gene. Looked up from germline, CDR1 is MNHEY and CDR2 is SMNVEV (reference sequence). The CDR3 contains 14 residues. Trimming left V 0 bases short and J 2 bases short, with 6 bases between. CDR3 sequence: CASSLSDNTDTQYF. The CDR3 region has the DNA TGTGCCAGCAGTTTATCGGATAACACAGATACGCAGTATTTT.

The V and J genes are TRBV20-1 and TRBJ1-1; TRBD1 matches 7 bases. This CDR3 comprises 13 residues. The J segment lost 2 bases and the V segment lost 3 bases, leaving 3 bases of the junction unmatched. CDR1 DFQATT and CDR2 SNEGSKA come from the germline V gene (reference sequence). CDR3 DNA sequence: TGCAGTGCTAGTAACAGGGGAAACACTGAAGCTTTCTTT. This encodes CSASNRGNTEAFF.

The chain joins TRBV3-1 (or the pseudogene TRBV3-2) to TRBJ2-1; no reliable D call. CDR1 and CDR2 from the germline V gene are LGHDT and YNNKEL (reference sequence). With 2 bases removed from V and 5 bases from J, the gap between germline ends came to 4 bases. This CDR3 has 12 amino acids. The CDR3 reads CASSQLHNEQFF. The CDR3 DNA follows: TGTGCCAGCAGCCAACTCCACAATGAGCAGTTCTTC.

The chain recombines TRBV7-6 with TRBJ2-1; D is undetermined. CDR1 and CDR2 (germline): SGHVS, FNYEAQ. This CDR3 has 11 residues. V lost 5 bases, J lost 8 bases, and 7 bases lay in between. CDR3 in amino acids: CASSPLDEQFF. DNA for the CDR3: TGTGCCAGCAGCCCTCTCGATGAGCAGTTCTTC.

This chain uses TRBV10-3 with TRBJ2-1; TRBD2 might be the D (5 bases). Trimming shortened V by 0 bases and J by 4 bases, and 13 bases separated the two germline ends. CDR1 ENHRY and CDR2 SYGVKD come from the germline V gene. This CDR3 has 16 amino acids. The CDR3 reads CAISESRLADYNEQFF. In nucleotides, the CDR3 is TGTGCCATCAGTGAGTCTAGGCTAGCTGATTACAATGAGCAGTTCTTC.

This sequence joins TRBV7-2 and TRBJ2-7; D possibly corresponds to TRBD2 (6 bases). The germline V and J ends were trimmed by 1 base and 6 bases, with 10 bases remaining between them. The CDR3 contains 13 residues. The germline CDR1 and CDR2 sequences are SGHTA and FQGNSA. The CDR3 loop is CASSLGRDGEQYF. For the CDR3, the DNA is TGTGCCAGCAGCTTAGGGAGGGACGGCGAGCAGTACTTC.

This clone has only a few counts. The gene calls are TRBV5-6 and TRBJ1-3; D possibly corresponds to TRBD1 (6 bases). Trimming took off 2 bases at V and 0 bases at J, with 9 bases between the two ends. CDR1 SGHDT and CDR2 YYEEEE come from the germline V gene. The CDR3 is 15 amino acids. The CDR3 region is CASSFEGGSGNTIYF. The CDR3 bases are TGTGCCAGCAGCTTTGAAGGGGGCTCTGGAAACACCATATATTTT.

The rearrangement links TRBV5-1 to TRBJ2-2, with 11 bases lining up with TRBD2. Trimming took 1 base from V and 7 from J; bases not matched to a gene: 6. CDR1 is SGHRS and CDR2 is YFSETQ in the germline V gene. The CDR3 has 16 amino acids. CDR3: CASSLTTSGSVGELFF. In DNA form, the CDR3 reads TGCGCCAGCAGCTTGACCACTAGCGGGAGCGTCGGGGAGCTGTTTTTT. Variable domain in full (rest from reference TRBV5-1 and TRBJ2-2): KAGVTQTPRYLIKTRGQQVTLSCSPISGHRSVSWYQQTPGQGLQFLFEYFSETQRNKGNFPGRFSGRQFSNSRSEMNVSTLELGDSALYLCASSLTTSGSVGELFFGEGSRLTVL.

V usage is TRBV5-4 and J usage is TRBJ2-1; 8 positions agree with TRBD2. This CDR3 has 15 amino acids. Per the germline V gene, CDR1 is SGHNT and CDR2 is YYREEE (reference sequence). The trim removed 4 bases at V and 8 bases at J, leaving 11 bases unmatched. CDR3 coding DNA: TGTGCCAGCAGCCACGACCCGGGAGGGCCATATGAGCAGTTCTTC. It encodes CASSHDPGGPYEQFF. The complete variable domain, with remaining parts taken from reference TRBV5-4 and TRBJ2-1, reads ETGVTQSPTHLIKTRGQQVTLRCSSQSGHNTVSWYQQALGQGPQFIFQYYREEENGRGNFPPRFSGLQFPNYSSELNVNALELDDSALYLCASSHDPGGPYEQFFGPGTRLTVL.

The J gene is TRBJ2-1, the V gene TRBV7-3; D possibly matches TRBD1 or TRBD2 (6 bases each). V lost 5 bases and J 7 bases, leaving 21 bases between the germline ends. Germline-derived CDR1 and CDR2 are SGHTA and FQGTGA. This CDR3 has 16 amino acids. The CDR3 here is CASSPAGGGTSNEQFF. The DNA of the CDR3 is TGTGCCAGCAGCCCCGCCGGGGGCGGAACCTCGAATGAGCAGTTCTTC.

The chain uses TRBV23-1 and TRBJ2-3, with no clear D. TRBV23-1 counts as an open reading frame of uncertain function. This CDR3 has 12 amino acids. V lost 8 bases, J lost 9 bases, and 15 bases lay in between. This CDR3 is CASVPWEVTQYF. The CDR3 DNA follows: TGCGCCAGCGTCCCATGGGAAGTAACGCAGTATTTT.

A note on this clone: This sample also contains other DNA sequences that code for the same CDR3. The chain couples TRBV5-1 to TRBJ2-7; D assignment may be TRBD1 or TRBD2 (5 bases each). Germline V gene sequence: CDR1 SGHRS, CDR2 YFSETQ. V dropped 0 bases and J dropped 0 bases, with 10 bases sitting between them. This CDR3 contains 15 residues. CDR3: CASSLVAGSSYEQYF. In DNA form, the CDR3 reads TGCGCCAGCAGCTTGGTCGCAGGGAGCTCCTACGAGCAGTACTTC.

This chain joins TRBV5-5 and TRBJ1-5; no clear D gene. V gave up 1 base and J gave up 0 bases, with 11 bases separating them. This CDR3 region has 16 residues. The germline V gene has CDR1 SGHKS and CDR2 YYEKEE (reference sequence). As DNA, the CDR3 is TGTGCCAGCAGCTTGTTACCAGATTATAGCAATCAGCCCCAGCATTTT. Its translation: CASSLLPDYSNQPQHF.

CDR3 in amino acids: CASSPSTGLVGYTF. The CDR3 DNA follows: TGTGCCAGCAGCCCTTCCACAGGGTTAGTAGGCTACACCTTC. The chain is built from TRBV27 and TRBJ1-2; D may be TRBD1 (6 bases). Germline V gene lookup returns CDR1 MNHEY and CDR2 SMNVEV (reference sequence). The CDR3 has 14 residues. V dropped 6 bases and J dropped 8 bases, with 19 bases sitting between them.

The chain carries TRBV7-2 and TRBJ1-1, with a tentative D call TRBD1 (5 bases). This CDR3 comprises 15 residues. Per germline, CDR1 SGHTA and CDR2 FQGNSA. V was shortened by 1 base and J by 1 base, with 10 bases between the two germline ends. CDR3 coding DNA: TGTGCCAGCAGCTTAGATGGGGCGTCGAACACTGAAGCTTTCTTT. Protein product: CASSLDGASNTEAFF.

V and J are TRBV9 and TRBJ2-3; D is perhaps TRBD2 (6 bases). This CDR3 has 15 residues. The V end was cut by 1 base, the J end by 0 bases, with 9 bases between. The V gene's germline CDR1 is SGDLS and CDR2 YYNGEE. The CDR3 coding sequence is TGTGCCAGCAGCGTATTGGAGGGGAGCACAGATACGCAGTATTTT. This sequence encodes CASSVLEGSTDTQYF.

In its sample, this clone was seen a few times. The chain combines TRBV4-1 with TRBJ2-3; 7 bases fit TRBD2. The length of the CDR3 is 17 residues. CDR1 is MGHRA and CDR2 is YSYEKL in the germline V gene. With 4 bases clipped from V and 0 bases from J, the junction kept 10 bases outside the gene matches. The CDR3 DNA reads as TGCGCCAGCAGCCCCCTGATCTTGCGGGAGAGCACAGATACGCAGTATTTT. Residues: CASSPLILRESTDTQYF.

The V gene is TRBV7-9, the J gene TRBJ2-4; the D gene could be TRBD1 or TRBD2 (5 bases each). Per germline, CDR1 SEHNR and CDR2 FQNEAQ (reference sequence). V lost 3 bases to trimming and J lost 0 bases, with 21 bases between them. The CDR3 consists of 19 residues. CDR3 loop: CASSLSGTQILLAKNIQYF. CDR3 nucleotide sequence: TGTGCCAGCAGCTTGTCAGGGACCCAAATTCTTCTAGCCAAAAACATTCAGTACTTC. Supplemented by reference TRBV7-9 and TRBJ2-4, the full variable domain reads DTGVSQNPRHKITKRGQNVTFRCDPISEHNRLYWYRQTLGQGPEFLTYFQNEAQLEKSRLLSDRFSAERPKGSFSTLEIQRTEQGDSAMYLCASSLSGTQILLAKNIQYFGAGTRLSVL.

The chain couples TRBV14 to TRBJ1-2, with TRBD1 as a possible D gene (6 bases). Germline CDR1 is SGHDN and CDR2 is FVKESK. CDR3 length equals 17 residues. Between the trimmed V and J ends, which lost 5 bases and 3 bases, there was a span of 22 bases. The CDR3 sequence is CASSKTPRQQGDYGYTF. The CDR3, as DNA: TGTGCCAGCAGCAAAACCCCCCGACAACAGGGTGACTATGGCTACACCTTC.

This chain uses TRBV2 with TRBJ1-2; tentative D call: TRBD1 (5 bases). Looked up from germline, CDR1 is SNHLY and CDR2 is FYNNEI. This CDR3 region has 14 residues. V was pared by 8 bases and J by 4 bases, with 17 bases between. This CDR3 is CASLAGGTTYGYTF. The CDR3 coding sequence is TGTGCCAGCTTGGCCGGGGGGACCACCTATGGCTACACCTTC.

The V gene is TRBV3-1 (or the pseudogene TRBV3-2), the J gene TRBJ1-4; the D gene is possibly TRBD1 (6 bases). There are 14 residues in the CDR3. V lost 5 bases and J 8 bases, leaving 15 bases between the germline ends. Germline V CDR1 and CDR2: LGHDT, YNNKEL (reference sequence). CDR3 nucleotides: TGTGCCAGCAGCGCAAAACAGGGTTTCGAAAAACTGTTTTTT. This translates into CASSAKQGFEKLFF.

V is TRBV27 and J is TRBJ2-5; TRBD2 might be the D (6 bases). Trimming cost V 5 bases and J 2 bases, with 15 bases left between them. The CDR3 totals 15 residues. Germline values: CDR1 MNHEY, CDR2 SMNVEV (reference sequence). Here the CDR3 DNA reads TGTGCCAGCAGTACCCGGGCGGGATATCAAGAGACCCAGTACTTC. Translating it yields CASSTRAGYQETQYF.

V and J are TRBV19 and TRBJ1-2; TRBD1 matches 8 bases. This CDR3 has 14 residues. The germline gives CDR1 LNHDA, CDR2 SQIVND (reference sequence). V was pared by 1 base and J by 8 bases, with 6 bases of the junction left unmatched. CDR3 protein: CASSIGQGLGGYTF. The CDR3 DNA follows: TGTGCCAGTAGTATAGGACAGGGGCTTGGCGGCTACACCTTC. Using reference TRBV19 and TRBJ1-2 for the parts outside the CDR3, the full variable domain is DGGITQSPKYLFRKEGQNVTLSCEQNLNHDAMYWYRQDPGQGLRLIYYSQIVNDFQKGDIAEGYSVSREKKESFPLTVTSAQKNPTAFYLCASSIGQGLGGYTFGSGTRLTVV.

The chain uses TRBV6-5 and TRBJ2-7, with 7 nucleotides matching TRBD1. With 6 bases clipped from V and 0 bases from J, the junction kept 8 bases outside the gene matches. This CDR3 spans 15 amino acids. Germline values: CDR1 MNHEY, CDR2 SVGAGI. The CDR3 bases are TGTGCCAGCAGGTCCACAGGGGCCAGCTCCTACGAGCAGTACTTC. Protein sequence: CASRSTGASSYEQYF.

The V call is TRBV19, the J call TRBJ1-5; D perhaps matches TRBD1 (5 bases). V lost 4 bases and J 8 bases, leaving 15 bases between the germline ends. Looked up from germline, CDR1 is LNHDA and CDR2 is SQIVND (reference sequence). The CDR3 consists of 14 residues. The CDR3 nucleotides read TGTGCCAGTAGTACGACAGTTAGCAGGGAGCCCCAGCATTTT. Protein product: CASSTTVSREPQHF.

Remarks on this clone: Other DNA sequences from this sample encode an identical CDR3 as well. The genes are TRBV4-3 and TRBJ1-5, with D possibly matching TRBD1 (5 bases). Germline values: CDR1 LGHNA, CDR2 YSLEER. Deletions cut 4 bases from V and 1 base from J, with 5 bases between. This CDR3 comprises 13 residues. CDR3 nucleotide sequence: TGCGCCAGCAGCCGGGACAGCAATCAGCCCCAGCATTTT. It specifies CASSRDSNQPQHF.

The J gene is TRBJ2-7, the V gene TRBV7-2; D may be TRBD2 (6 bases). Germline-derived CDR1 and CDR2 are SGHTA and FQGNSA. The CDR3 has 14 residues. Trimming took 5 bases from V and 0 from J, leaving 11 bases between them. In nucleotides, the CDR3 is TGTGCCAGCAGCAATAGCGGTGCCTCCTACGAGCAGTACTTC. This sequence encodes CASSNSGASYEQYF.

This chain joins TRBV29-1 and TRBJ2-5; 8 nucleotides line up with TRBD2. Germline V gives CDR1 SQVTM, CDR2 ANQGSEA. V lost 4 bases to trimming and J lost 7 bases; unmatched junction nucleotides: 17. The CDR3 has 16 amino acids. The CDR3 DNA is TGCAGCGTTGTGGGTTTTCTAGCGGGCGATGACAGGACCCAGTACTTC. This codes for CSVVGFLAGDDRTQYF.

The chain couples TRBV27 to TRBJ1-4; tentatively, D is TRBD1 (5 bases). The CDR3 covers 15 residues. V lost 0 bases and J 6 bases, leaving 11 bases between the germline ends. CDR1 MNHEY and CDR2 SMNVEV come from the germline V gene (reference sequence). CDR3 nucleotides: TGTGCCAGCAGTTTATCCGTGGGGCGCGATGAAAAACTGTTTTTT. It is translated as CASSLSVGRDEKLFF.

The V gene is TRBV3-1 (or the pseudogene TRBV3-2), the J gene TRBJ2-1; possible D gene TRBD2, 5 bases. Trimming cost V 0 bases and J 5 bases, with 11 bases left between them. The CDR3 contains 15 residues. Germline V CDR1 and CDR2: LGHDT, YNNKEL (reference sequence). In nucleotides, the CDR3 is TGTGCCAGCAGCCAAGACCTTACTAGGGACAATGAGCAGTTCTTC. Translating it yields CASSQDLTRDNEQFF.